These T cell receptor beta chains were read from a single sample in a study of T cell changes during pregnancy in multiple sclerosis. Clones were read by immunoSEQ multiplex PCR, and TCRdb kept only the in-frame ones, dropping some. The sample shows 50,000 to 60,000 clones, 75% to 95% of them seen only once. Sample: peripheral blood, taken after pregnancy. The receptors stem from a female donor in good health, enrolled as a control in a pregnancy study. Each CDR3 is given with its conserved first and last residue. A D gene is named only where the DNA matches it firmly. Part of the rows lack a size; the others show once, few, many or a class for expanded clones.

CASSFRDRGGQFF	TGTGCCAGTAGCTTCCGGGACAGGGGGGGGCAGTTCTTC	once	TRBD1	TRBV19	TRBJ2-1
CASSLGTSGGYQETQYF	TGCGCCAGCAGCTTGGGGACTAGCGGGGGGTACCAAGAGACCCAGTACTTC	.	TRBD2	TRBV5-1	TRBJ2-5
CATLDREGNEQFF	TGTGCCACCCTGGACAGGGAAGGGAATGAGCAGTTCTTC	.	TRBD1	TRBV6-4	TRBJ2-1
CASSGDFAGTGELFF	TGTGCCAGCAGTGGGGACTTTGCGGGGACCGGGGAGCTGTTTTTT	once	.	TRBV2	TRBJ2-2
CASGLVPSLGTFSYNEQFF	TGTGCTAGTGGTTTGGTACCTTCGTTAGGGACTTTCTCCTACAATGAGCAGTTCTTC	.	.	TRBV12-5	TRBJ2-1
CASSQVGRVDTEAFF	TGTGCCAGCAGCCAAGTGGGTCGGGTTGACACTGAAGCTTTCTTT	.	.	TRBV4-2	TRBJ1-1
CASSLGLRREAHNEQFF	TGTGCCAGCAGCTTAGGTCTAAGGCGGGAGGCACACAATGAGCAGTTCTTC	.	TRBD2	TRBV7-8	TRBJ2-1
CASSFAGTAKNTEAFF	TGTGCCAGCAGTTTCGCCGGGACAGCAAAAAACACTGAAGCTTTCTTT	.	TRBD1	TRBV11-1	TRBJ1-1
CASSLNRLKGTGHEKLFF	TGTGCCAGCAGCTTAAACCGTCTGAAAGGGACAGGGCATGAAAAACTGTTTTTT	.	TRBD1	TRBV7-2	TRBJ1-4
CASSSRGTGGSEQYF	TGTGCCAGCAGCTCCCGCGGGACCGGGGGAAGCGAGCAGTACTTC	.	.	TRBV5-6	TRBJ2-7
CASSPSGTGIEDEQFF	TGTGCCAGCAGCCCATCAGGGACAGGGATAGAGGATGAGCAGTTCTTC	.	TRBD1	TRBV5-4	TRBJ2-1
CASSFAGSGANVLTF	TGTGCCAGCAGCTTCGCAGGGTCTGGGGCCAACGTCCTGACTTTC	.	.	TRBV5-4	TRBJ2-6
CAISGGEGRTEAFF	TGTGCCATCAGTGGGGGAGAGGGGAGGACTGAAGCTTTCTTT	.	.	TRBV10-3	TRBJ1-1
CASSLEQGAFTDTQYF	TGCGCCAGCAGCTTAGAACAGGGGGCCTTCACAGATACGCAGTATTTT	.	TRBD1	TRBV5-1	TRBJ2-3
CAIGIKTGNTGELFF	TGTGCCATCGGTATAAAAACGGGGAACACCGGGGAGCTGTTTTTT	.	.	TRBV10-3	TRBJ2-2
CASSQGVGHGLETQYF	TGCGCCAGCAGCCAAGGGGTGGGACACGGTTTAGAGACCCAGTACTTC	.	.	TRBV4-3	TRBJ2-5
CASSIQGTGETDTQYF	TGTGCCAGTAGTATACAAGGGACAGGGGAAACAGATACGCAGTATTTT	.	TRBD1	TRBV19	TRBJ2-3
CASSSDSLIDEKLFF	TGTGCCAGCAGCTCCGACAGCCTCATTGATGAAAAACTGTTTTTT	.	.	TRBV7-9	TRBJ1-4
CASSLAAGGPSTDTQYF	TGTGCCAGCAGCTTAGCGGCGGGTGGCCCTAGCACAGATACGCAGTATTTT	.	.	TRBV7-3	TRBJ2-3